This T cell receptor beta chain stems from a study of blood T cell repertoires in COVID-19. Study-wide background: Whether acute or convalescent, the COVID-19 samples came from the United States, Italy and Spain. Sample material is recorded as cDNA or gDNA derived from T cells, B-cell-depleted T cells, or PBMCs.

Germline CDR1 and CDR2: MNHNS and SASEGT. The V end lost 2 bases, the J end lost 5 bases, and 15 bases lay between the germline ends. The CDR3 loop spans 15 amino acids. Generated by immunoSEQ multiplex PCR, the TCRdb table keeps only in-frame clones and is missing some. Of 200,000 to 250,000 clones in the sample, over 60% were seen once. The V gene is TRBV6-1, the J gene TRBJ1-1, with D possibly matching TRBD1 (5 bases). Material: peripheral blood. The receptor comes from an older woman with acute or convalescent COVID-19. The CDR3 here is CASSELGGIGTEAFF. The CDR3 nucleotides are TGTGCCAGCAGTGAATTGGGGGGGATCGGGACTGAAGCTTTCTTT.